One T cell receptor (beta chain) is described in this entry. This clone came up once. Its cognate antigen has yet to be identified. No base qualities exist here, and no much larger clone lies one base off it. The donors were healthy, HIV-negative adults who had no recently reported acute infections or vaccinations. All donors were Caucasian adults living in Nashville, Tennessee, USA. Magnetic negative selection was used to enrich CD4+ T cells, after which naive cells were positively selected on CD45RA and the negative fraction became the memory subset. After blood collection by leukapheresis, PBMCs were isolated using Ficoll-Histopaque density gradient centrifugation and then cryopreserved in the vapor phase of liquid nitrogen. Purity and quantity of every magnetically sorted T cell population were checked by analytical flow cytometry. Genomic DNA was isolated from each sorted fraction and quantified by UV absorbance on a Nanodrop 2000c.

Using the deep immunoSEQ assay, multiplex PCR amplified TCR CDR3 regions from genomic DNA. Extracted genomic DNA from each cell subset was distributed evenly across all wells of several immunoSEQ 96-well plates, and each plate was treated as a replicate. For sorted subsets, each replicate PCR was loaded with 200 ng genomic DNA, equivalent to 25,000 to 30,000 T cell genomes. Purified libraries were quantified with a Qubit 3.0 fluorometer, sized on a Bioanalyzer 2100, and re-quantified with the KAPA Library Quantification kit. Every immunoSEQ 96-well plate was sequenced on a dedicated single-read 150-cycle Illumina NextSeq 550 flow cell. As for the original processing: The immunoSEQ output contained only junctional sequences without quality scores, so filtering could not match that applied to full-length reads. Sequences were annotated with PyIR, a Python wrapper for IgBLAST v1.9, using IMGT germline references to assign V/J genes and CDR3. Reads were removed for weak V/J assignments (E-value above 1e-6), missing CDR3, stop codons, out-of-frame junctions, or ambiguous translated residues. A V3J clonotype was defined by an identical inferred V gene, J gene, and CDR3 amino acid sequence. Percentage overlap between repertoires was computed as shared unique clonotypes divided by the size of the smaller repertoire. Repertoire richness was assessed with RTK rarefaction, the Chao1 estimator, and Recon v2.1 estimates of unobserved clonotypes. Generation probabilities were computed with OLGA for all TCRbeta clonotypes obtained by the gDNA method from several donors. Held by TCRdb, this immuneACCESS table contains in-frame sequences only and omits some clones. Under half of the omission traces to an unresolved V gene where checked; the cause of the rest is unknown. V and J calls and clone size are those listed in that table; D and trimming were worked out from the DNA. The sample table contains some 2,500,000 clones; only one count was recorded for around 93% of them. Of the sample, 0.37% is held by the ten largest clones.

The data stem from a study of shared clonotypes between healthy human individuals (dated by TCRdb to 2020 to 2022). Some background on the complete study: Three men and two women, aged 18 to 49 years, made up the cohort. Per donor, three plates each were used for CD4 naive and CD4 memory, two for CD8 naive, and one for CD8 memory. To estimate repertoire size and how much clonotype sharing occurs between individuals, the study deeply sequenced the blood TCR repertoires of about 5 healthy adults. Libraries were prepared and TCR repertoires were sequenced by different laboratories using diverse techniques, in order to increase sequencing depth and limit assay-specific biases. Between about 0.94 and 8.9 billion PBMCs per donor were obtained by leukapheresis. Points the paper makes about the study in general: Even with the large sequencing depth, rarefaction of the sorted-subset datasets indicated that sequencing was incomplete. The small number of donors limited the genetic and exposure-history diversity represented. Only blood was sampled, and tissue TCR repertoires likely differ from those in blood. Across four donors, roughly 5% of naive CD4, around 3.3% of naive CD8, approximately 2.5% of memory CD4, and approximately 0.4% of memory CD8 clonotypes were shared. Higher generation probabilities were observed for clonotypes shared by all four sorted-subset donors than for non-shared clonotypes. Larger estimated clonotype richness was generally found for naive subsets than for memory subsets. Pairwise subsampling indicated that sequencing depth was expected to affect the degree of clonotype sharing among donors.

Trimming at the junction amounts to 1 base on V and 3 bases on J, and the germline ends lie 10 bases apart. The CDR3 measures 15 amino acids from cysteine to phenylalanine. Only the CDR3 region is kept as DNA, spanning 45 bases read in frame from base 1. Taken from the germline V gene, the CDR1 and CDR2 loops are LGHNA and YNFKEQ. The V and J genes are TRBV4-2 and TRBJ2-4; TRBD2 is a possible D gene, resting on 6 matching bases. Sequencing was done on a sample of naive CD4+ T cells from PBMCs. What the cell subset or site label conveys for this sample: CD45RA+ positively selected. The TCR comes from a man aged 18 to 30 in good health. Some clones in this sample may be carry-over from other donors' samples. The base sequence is TGTGCCAGCAGCCAAGTGGGGGGAATCAAAAACATTCAGTACTTC. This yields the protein CASSQVGGIKNIQYF.